This TCR beta chain was captured in a study of T cell responses to AZD1222 COVID-19 vaccine. Produced via immunoSEQ multiplex PCR; TCRdb's table is partial and in-frame only. The data hold about 140,000 clones, with 85% to 95% observed a single time. The study, taken as a whole, reports: Possibly, clonal diversity was underestimated; donors were largely white British and included more females. With two AZD1222 doses given, Spike-specific TCR breadth and depth both rose. The span of vaccine-associated CD4 TCRs extended across spike, with dominance at 160-218 and 743-854. Seropositivity was recorded at baseline in only 5 or 6 AZD1222 recipients.

This CDR3 has 12 amino acids. Trimming removed 1 base from V and 7 bases from J, with 8 bases in between. In germline, CDR1 is MNHNS, CDR2 SASEGT. Remarks on this clone: Its target is not known.

This clonotype was sampled from an adult in good health. Sequencing was performed on peripheral blood, taken on day 0 of MenACWY control vaccination. The gene calls are TRBV6-1 and TRBJ2-7; D gene ambiguous. The CDR3 spells CASSEVLREQYF. CDR3 DNA: TGTGCCAGCAGTGAAGTCTTGCGAGAGCAGTACTTC.